This entry lists 11 T cell receptor beta chains sequenced from one sample in a study of T-cell reconstitution after alpha-beta-depleted transplantation in children. Unique molecular identifiers were used in preparing the TCRbeta library. TCRdb analysed the PCR reads with MiXCR anew, one entry per CDR3 protein. The data hold 65,000 to 70,000 distinct CDR3 sequences, with roughly 4.4% observed a single time. Specimen: PBMCs, mostly from graft donor cells, collected 180 days after TCRalphabeta/CD19-depleted stem cell transplant. Every receptor here comes from a boy under two years old who had a stem cell transplant for acute myeloid leukemia, so the T cells may come from the graft donor.

This clonotype was counted ten times or more. The J gene is TRBJ1-4, the V gene TRBV12-3 or TRBV12-4, with a tentative D call TRBD1 (5 bases). CDR3 length: 14 amino acids. V dropped 4 bases and J dropped 3 bases, with 9 bases sitting between them. CDR3 in amino acids: CASSSGTPNEKLFF. In nucleotides, the CDR3 is TGTGCCAGCAGTTCCGGGACTCCTAATGAAAAACTGTTTTTT.

This clonotype appeared many times. The chain is built from TRBV25-1 and TRBJ1-2, with TRBD1 as a possible D gene (6 bases). The length of the CDR3 is 15 residues. Germline CDR1 reads MGHDK; CDR2 reads SYGVNS. The V end lost 3 bases, the J end lost 7 bases, and 18 bases lay between the germline ends. CDR3 sequence reads: CASSELRGEWSGYTF. CDR3 nucleotide sequence: TGTGCCAGCAGTGAGTTGAGGGGGGAATGGAGTGGCTACACCTTC.

This clonotype was detected ten times or more. The chain couples TRBV5-1 to TRBJ1-2; the D gene is possibly TRBD1 (6 bases). Germline V gene lookup returns CDR1 SGHRS and CDR2 YFSETQ. V lost 1 base and J 7 bases, leaving 17 bases between the germline ends. This CDR3 comprises 15 residues. The CDR3 spells CASSLSSSLRGGYTF. CDR3 sequence (DNA): TGCGCCAGCAGCTTGAGTTCCTCCCTCAGGGGTGGCTACACCTTC.

Many counts were recorded for this clonotype. This chain uses TRBV4-2 with TRBJ2-3; TRBD2 matches at 13 bases. The ends lost 2 bases at V and 2 bases at J; junction bases unmatched: 13. The CDR3 has 20 residues. Germline CDR1 is LGHNA and CDR2 is YNFKEQ. The CDR3 loop is CASSQFGGTSGASFTDTQYF. CDR3 nucleotide sequence: TGTGCCAGCAGCCAATTCGGCGGGACTAGCGGGGCCTCGTTCACAGATACGCAGTATTTT.

This clonotype occurred many times. The rearrangement joins TRBV5-1 to TRBJ2-5, with TRBD1 matching 9 bases. J was trimmed by 2 bases and V by 6 bases; bases with no gene match: 8. Germline lookup yields CDR1 SGHRS and CDR2 YFSETQ. This CDR3 has 15 residues. The CDR3 sequence is CASKLSGTGQETQYF. Written as DNA, the CDR3 is TGCGCCAGCAAGTTAAGCGGGACAGGGCAAGAGACCCAGTACTTC.

This clonotype was detected ten times or more. This chain links TRBV12-3 or TRBV12-4 with TRBJ1-3, with D unclear. The CDR3 length is 15 residues. The V gene lost 4 bases and the J gene lost 0 bases, with 10 bases spanning the gap. The DNA of the CDR3 is TGTGCCAGCAGTTCGCAGGTACTCTCTGGAAACACCATATATTTT. This translates into CASSSQVLSGNTIYF.

This clonotype was picked up many times. V usage is TRBV29-1 and J usage is TRBJ1-2; D is uncertain. This CDR3 is 10 amino acids long. The germline CDR1 and CDR2 sequences are SQVTM and ANQGSEA. Trimming stripped 3 bases from V and 5 bases from J, with 4 bases between. The CDR3 region is CSVDSYGYTF. The CDR3, as DNA: TGCAGCGTTGACAGTTATGGCTACACCTTC.

This clonotype showed up many times. This chain uses TRBV27 with TRBJ1-1; D unclear. V dropped 2 bases and J dropped 0 bases, with 13 bases sitting between them. This CDR3 is 16 amino acids long. The germline CDR1 and CDR2 sequences are MNHEY and SMNVEV (reference sequence). CDR3 nucleotides: TGTGCCAGCAGTTTACGGCGGGTGATCATGAACACTGAAGCTTTCTTT. This translates into CASSLRRVIMNTEAFF.

In its sample, this clonotype was seen many times. V and J are TRBV7-9 and TRBJ1-1; no definite D call. Between the trimmed V and J ends, which lost 1 base and 1 base, there was a span of 10 bases. The CDR3 has 15 residues. Germline assignment: CDR1 SEHNR and CDR2 FQNEAQ (reference sequence). The CDR3 reads CASSLGRTANTEAFF. The CDR3, as DNA: TGTGCCAGCAGCTTAGGGAGGACGGCGAACACTGAAGCTTTCTTT.

The table lists this clonotype with many counts. The chain is built from TRBV7-9 and TRBJ2-1; TRBD2 matches at 7 bases. J was trimmed by 13 bases and V by 2 bases; bases with no gene match: 8. CDR1 is SEHNR and CDR2 is FQNEAQ in the germline V gene (reference sequence). This CDR3 spans 13 amino acids. The CDR3 protein is CASSLIEPGGQFF. The CDR3 DNA reads as TGTGCCAGCAGCTTAATTGAGCCGGGGGGACAGTTCTTC.

This clonotype was recorded many times. The chain carries TRBV12-3 or TRBV12-4 and TRBJ1-1; D remains ambiguous. Trimming pared 9 bases from V and 4 bases from J, leaving 9 bases between. The CDR3 loop spans 11 amino acids. CDR3 nucleotide sequence: TGTGCCAGTATCTGGGGCACTGAAGCTTTCTTT. Amino acid sequence: CASIWGTEAFF.